This T cell receptor beta chain was found in a study of preoperative IRX-2 immunotherapy in early breast cancer. Treatment here: preoperative locoregional IRX-2 cytokine immunotherapy. The CDR3 is 17 residues long. CDR1 is SGHVS and CDR2 is FNYEAQ in the germline V gene. Here immunoSEQ multiplex PCR was the method, and the copy in TCRdb shows in-frame clones only, minus some. This table holds approximately 44,000 clones, about 95% found once. This sequence joins TRBV7-6 and TRBJ2-5; 12 positions agree with TRBD2. The DNA end lines up better with TRBJ2-7; the J call may be wrong. The TCR comes from a human donor with breast cancer. Sequencing was performed on tumor tissue, taken after IRX-2 immunotherapy. CDR3 DNA: TGTGCCAGCAGCCGTCTGACTAGCGGGAGCACCCCCTACGAGCAGTACTTC. Translation: CASSRLTSGSTPYEQYF.